The rows below give T cell receptor beta chains drawn from one sample of a study of blood T cell repertoires in COVID-19. Libraries were prepared by immunoSEQ multiplex PCR; TCRdb keeps only in-frame clonotypes and omits some of them. The sample shows about 200,000 clones, 86% of them seen only once. The specimen was peripheral blood. These receptors were taken from a man between 50 and 59 years old with acute or convalescent COVID-19. Both conserved end residues are part of each CDR3. D genes are given only for firm matches. The size field is filled for only some rows; it gives once, few, many or a size class.

NA,TRBJ2-5,TRBV2,TRBD2,14,TGTGCCAGCAGTGGGACTAGCCGCCAAGAGACCCAGTACTTC,CASSGTSRQETQYF
once,TRBJ1-3,TRBV19,NA,17,TGTGCCAGTAGCGGGATGCGGACGGCTAGCTCTGGAAACACCATATATTTT,CASSGMRTASSGNTIYF
NA,TRBJ1-2,TRBV11-1,NA,13,TGTGCCAGCAGCCCGGACAAGAACTATGGCTACACCTTC,CASSPDKNYGYTF
few,TRBJ2-5,TRBV19,NA,15,TGTGCCAGTAGTGGGCAGGGGGAGGTACAAGAGACCCAGTACTTC,CASSGQGEVQETQYF
NA,TRBJ2-2,TRBV2,TRBD1,16,TGTGCCAGCAGTGAAGCGTCGACAGGGTCGGGCGGGGAGCTGTTTTTT,CASSEASTGSGGELFF
NA,TRBJ1-2,TRBV28,NA,15,TGTGCCAGCAGACCTCAGGGAGGGTCTAACTATGGCTACACCTTC,CASRPQGGSNYGYTF
NA,TRBJ1-1,TRBV5-1,NA,13,TGCGCCAGCAGCCCCGTGCCCCAACCGGGGGCTTTCTTT,CASSPVPQPGAFF
NA,TRBJ1-1,TRBV6-5,NA,14,TGTGCCAGCAGTTACTCGAGAGGGTACGGTGAAGCTTTCTTT,CASSYSRGYGEAFF
NA,TRBJ1-1,TRBV7-9,NA,15,TGTGCCAGCAGCTTAGTAGGACACCCGAACACTGAAGCTTTCTTT,CASSLVGHPNTEAFF
NA,TRBJ1-4,TRBV6-2/TRBV6-3,NA,15,TGTGCCAGCAGCGATCGCAGGGGAACAAATGAAAAACTGTTTTTT,CASSDRRGTNEKLFF
NA,TRBJ1-2,TRBV19,TRBD1,14,TGTGCCAGTAGTACAGGGGACAGGGCGGGTGGCTACACCTTC,CASSTGDRAGGYTF
once,TRBJ2-3,TRBV12-5,TRBD2,17,TGTGCTAGTGGTCTGGGACTAGCGGGCTTTGGCAGAGATACGCAGTATTTT,CASGLGLAGFGRDTQYF
few,TRBJ2-1,TRBV7-8,NA,16,TGTGCCAGCAGCTTAGGAACGGGCCGGGGTGGCAATGAGCAGTTCTTC,CASSLGTGRGGNEQFF
once,TRBJ1-2,TRBV11-2,NA,14,TGTGCCAGCAGCCAATTCAGCCCCTACTACGGCTACACCTTC,CASSQFSPYYGYTF
NA,TRBJ1-1,TRBV6-5,TRBD1,14,TGTGCCAGCACCCGACAGGGTCGGAACACTGAAGCTTTCTTT,CASTRQGRNTEAFF
large,TRBJ2-7,TRBV13,TRBD2,15,TGTGCCAGCAGCTCCTCGGGACTAGCCCTCTACGAGCAGTACTTC,CASSSSGLALYEQYF
NA,TRBJ2-2,TRBV6-5,NA,13,TGTGCCAGCAGTTACTCGAGGGTCGGGGAGCTGTTTTTT,CASSYSRVGELFF
few,TRBJ2-2,TRBV7-9,NA,13,TGTGCCAGCAGCCTCCAGGGCACCGGGGAGCTGTTTTTT,CASSLQGTGELFF
NA,TRBJ1-4,TRBV24-1,TRBD1,15,TGTGCCACCAGTCACAGGGGGCCGACTAATGAAAAACTGTTTTTT,CATSHRGPTNEKLFF
NA,TRBJ2-1,TRBV4-2,NA,15,TGTGCCAGCAGCCAAGATTTACAGGAGGGCAATGAGCAGTTCTTC,CASSQDLQEGNEQFF